Listed here are 18 T cell receptor beta chains from one sample, sequenced in a study of radiotherapy plus CTLA-4 blockade in lung cancer. Data came from immunoSEQ multiplex PCR; TCRdb stores just in-frame clones and leaves some out. This table has over 75,000 clones, roughly four fifths appearing once. Sequenced material: peripheral blood, taken from a patient treated with radiotherapy plus ipilimumab. The receptor set was obtained from a human donor with non-small cell lung cancer who had stable disease on radiotherapy plus ipilimumab.

The chain is built from TRBV5-1 and TRBJ2-3; 7 bases agree with TRBD2. Unmatched junction bases numbered 3, after V lost 0 bases and J lost 2 bases. Germline V gene lookup returns CDR1 SGHRS and CDR2 YFSETQ. CDR3 length equals 15 residues. CDR3 in amino acids: CASSLAAGDTDTQYF. The CDR3 region has the DNA TGCGCCAGCAGCTTGGCCGCGGGGGACACAGATACGCAGTATTTT. The full variable domain, with the rest looked up from reference TRBV5-1 and TRBJ2-3, is KAGVTQTPRYLIKTRGQQVTLSCSPISGHRSVSWYQQTPGQGLQFLFEYFSETQRNKGNFPGRFSGRQFSNSRSEMNVSTLELGDSALYLCASSLAAGDTDTQYFGPGTRLTVL.

The chain has TRBV29-1 and TRBJ2-1; D is perhaps TRBD1 (6 bases). V was clipped by 4 bases and J by 4 bases, with 11 bases between them. Germline assignment: CDR1 SQVTM and CDR2 ANQGSEA. The CDR3 spans 13 residues. The CDR3 reads CSVGFQGYNEQFF. As DNA, the CDR3 is TGCAGCGTTGGTTTTCAGGGGTACAATGAGCAGTTCTTC.

This clone was seen a single time. This chain connects TRBV5-1 to TRBJ2-4; 7 bases line up with TRBD1. CDR1 is SGHRS and CDR2 is YFSETQ in the germline V gene. With V trimmed by 5 bases and J by 2 bases, 7 bases remained unmatched. This CDR3 is built from 15 residues. In nucleotides, the CDR3 is TGCGCCAGCAGTACACAGGACAGGACCAAAAACATTCAGTACTTC. Translated, it gives CASSTQDRTKNIQYF. Full variable domain (rest looked up from reference TRBV5-1 and TRBJ2-4): KAGVTQTPRYLIKTRGQQVTLSCSPISGHRSVSWYQQTPGQGLQFLFEYFSETQRNKGNFPGRFSGRQFSNSRSEMNVSTLELGDSALYLCASSTQDRTKNIQYFGAGTRLSVL.

The chain recombines TRBV7-9 with TRBJ1-2; TRBD1 might be the D (5 bases). This CDR3 comprises 14 residues. Germline V CDR1 and CDR2: SEHNR, FQNEAQ (reference sequence). The V end was cut by 3 bases, the J end by 4 bases, with 12 bases between. The CDR3 DNA sequence: TGTGCCAGCAGCTTCCAAGACAGACTCTATGGCTACACCTTC. It is translated as CASSFQDRLYGYTF.

The chain recombines TRBV10-2 with TRBJ1-4; no clear D. CDR3 size: 13 residues. The germline gives CDR1 WSHSY, CDR2 SAAADI. V was clipped by 3 bases and J by 10 bases, with 12 bases between them. The CDR3 loop reads CASSDETRGKLFF. CDR3 in DNA: TGCGCCAGCAGTGACGAGACCCGAGGAAAACTGTTTTTT.

The chain recombines TRBV7-6 with TRBJ1-3, with unresolved D. This CDR3 contains 14 residues. Germline V gene data show CDR1 as SGHVS and CDR2 as FNYEAQ. V was shortened by 1 base and J by 0 bases, with 4 bases between the two germline ends. The CDR3 region is CASSLVFSGNTIYF. In DNA form, the CDR3 reads TGTGCCAGCAGCTTAGTGTTCTCTGGAAACACCATATATTTT.

The chain recombines TRBV9 with TRBJ2-2, with D possibly TRBD2 on 5 matching bases. Between the trimmed V and J ends, which lost 2 bases and 5 bases, there was a span of 7 bases. This CDR3 region has 13 residues. CDR1 and CDR2 (germline): SGDLS, YYNGEE. CDR3 sequence: CASSVSGTGELFF. The CDR3 DNA is TGTGCCAGCAGCGTCTCGGGGACCGGGGAGCTGTTTTTT.

The rearrangement uses TRBV2 and TRBJ1-6; D ambiguous. Germline CDR1 SNHLY, CDR2 FYNNEI. The CDR3 has 15 residues. V gave up 2 bases and J gave up 0 bases, with 5 bases separating them. In nucleotides, the CDR3 is TGTGCCAGCAGTGAAATAAGCTCCTATAATTCACCCCTCCACTTT. This sequence encodes CASSEISSYNSPLHF.

This clone has more than one count but fewer than ten. The rearrangement links TRBV7-2 to TRBJ1-3, with no clear D. V was pared by 2 bases and J by 6 bases, with 8 bases between. The germline CDR1 and CDR2 sequences are SGHTA and FQGNSA. CDR3 length equals 13 residues. CDR3 bases: TGTGCCAGCAGCTTAAATCAGGCAAACACCATATATTTT. Its translation: CASSLNQANTIYF.

In this sample, this clone turned up once. V and J are TRBV15 and TRBJ2-1, with 8 bases matching TRBD2. V dropped 4 bases and J dropped 4; count of bases not matched to a gene: 9. The CDR3 extends over 16 amino acids. The germline V gene has CDR1 LNHNV and CDR2 YYDKDF (reference sequence). The DNA for the CDR3 is TGTGCCACCAGCATCCCGGGACTAGGGGGGTACAATGAGCAGTTCTTC. It yields the protein CATSIPGLGGYNEQFF.

The count of this clone is one. The chain has TRBV5-4 and TRBJ2-7, with 14 bases that match TRBD2. V dropped 3 bases and J dropped 4; count of bases not matched to a gene: 6. Germline V gene lookup returns CDR1 SGHNT and CDR2 YYREEE (reference sequence). The CDR3 extends over 16 amino acids. CDR3 DNA: TGTGCCAGCAGCTCCGGACTAGCGGGAGGCGGATACGAGCAGTACTTC. Its translation: CASSSGLAGGGYEQYF.

The chain is built from TRBV5-1 and TRBJ2-1; a weak D match, TRBD2 (5 bases). Trimming stripped 4 bases from V and 7 bases from J, with 18 bases between. CDR1 is SGHRS, CDR2 YFSETQ, per germline. The CDR3 sequence is 15 residues long. The CDR3 nucleotides read TGCGCCAGCAGCCCGAGAGGGCCCCGTGGGAATGAGCAGTTCTTC. It codes for CASSPRGPRGNEQFF. The whole variable domain, remainder taken from reference TRBV5-1 and TRBJ2-1, is KAGVTQTPRYLIKTRGQQVTLSCSPISGHRSVSWYQQTPGQGLQFLFEYFSETQRNKGNFPGRFSGRQFSNSRSEMNVSTLELGDSALYLCASSPRGPRGNEQFFGPGTRLTVL.

This chain uses TRBV4-1 with TRBJ2-7; 7 bases agree with TRBD2. This CDR3 has 17 residues. CDR1 MGHRA and CDR2 YSYEKL come from the germline V gene. The V segment lost 0 bases and the J segment 1 base; nucleotides outside the gene matches: 9. The CDR3 DNA follows: TGCGCCAGCAGCCAAGAGACAGCTAGCGGTTTTTCCTACGAGCAGTACTTC. It yields the protein CASSQETASGFSYEQYF.

The chain recombines TRBV27 with TRBJ1-1, with unresolved D. The germline V and J ends were trimmed by 6 bases and 1 base, with 18 bases remaining between them. This CDR3 comprises 16 residues. Looked up from germline, CDR1 is MNHEY and CDR2 is SMNVEV (reference sequence). For the CDR3, the DNA is TGTGCCAGCAGCTTGAGACCGTACGGTAGGAACACTGAAGCTTTCTTT. It translates to CASSLRPYGRNTEAFF.

Of note for this clone: Additional DNA sequences in this sample encode the identical CDR3. CDR3 sequence reads: CASSLGGANTGELFF. DNA for the CDR3: TGCGCCAGCAGCTTGGGCGGGGCGAACACCGGGGAGCTGTTTTTT. The chain carries TRBV5-1 and TRBJ2-2; possibly TRBD2 for D (6 bases). V lost 0 bases and J lost 0, with 6 bases in between. The CDR3 consists of 15 residues. CDR1 is SGHRS, CDR2 YFSETQ, per germline.

This sequence joins TRBV9 and TRBJ2-7; D is ambiguous. CDR1 is SGDLS, CDR2 YYNGEE, per germline. The V gene lost 5 bases and the J gene lost 3 bases, with 9 bases spanning the gap. The CDR3 totals 12 residues. CDR3 coding DNA: TGTGCCAGCAGTCCGGCGGACTACGAGCAGTACTTC. It encodes CASSPADYEQYF.

The chain combines TRBV6-5 with TRBJ2-7, with 8 bases fitting TRBD2. The germline V gene encodes CDR1 MNHEY and CDR2 SVGAGI. The CDR3 sequence is 14 residues long. The ends lost 6 bases at V and 3 bases at J; junction bases unmatched: 7. Written as DNA, the CDR3 is TGTGCCAGCAGCAAGACTAGCGCCGGCTACGAGCAGTACTTC. Translated: CASSKTSAGYEQYF.

This rearrangement joins TRBV28 to TRBJ2-1; the match to TRBD2 covers 9 bases. The CDR3 has 17 residues. V dropped 1 base and J dropped 1; count of bases not matched to a gene: 5. In germline, CDR1 is MDHEN, CDR2 SYDVKM. The CDR3 spells CASSLSTSGWSYNEQFF. For the CDR3, the DNA is TGTGCCAGCAGTTTATCCACTAGCGGGTGGTCCTACAATGAGCAGTTCTTC.